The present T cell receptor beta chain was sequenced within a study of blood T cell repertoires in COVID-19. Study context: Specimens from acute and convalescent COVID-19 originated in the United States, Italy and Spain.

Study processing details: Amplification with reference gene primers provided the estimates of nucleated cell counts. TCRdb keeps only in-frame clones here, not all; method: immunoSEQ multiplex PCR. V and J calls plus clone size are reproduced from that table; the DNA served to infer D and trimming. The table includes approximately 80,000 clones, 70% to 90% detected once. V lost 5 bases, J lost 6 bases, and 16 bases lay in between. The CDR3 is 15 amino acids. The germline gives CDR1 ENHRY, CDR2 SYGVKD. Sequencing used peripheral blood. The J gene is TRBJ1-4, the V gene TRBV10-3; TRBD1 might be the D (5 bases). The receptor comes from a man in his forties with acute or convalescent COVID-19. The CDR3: CAISRQGGRDEKLFF. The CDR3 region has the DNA TGTGCCATCAGTCGGCAGGGAGGAAGGGATGAAAAACTGTTTTTT.